This T cell receptor beta chain came from a study of T cell repertoires in cytomegalovirus infection. In the study overall: The public TCR beta signatures pointed to both CMV infection and matching HLA type.

The study's findings and limits: CMV-specific TCR beta clonotypes restricted by HLA-C dominated the ex vivo response. Carriers of CMV and the relevant HLA type were discriminated by public TCR beta frequency.

One entry per CDR3 protein results from TCRdb running MiXCR on the reads. The sample has fewer than 550,000 distinct CDR3 sequences; about 30% are singletons. CDR3 length equals 15 residues. Germline trimming cut 5 bases from V and 6 bases from J; bases unmatched to any gene: 10. The V gene's germline CDR1 is MDHEN and CDR2 SYDVKM. This clonotype was detected only a few times. Its antigen is unidentified. The sample taken for sequencing was PBMCs. The V and J genes are TRBV28 and TRBJ2-1; 7 bases match TRBD1. The sequence derives from a human donor in good health (CMV status not recorded). Some clones in this sample may be carry-over from other donors' samples. The CDR3 bases are TGTGCCAGCAGTACTCGACAGGGCGTAAGCAATGAGCAGTTCTTC. The encoded protein is CASSTRQGVSNEQFF.